This T cell receptor beta chain was identified during a study of blood T cell repertoires in COVID-19. Libraries were prepared by immunoSEQ multiplex PCR; TCRdb keeps only in-frame clonotypes and omits some of them. The repertoire includes under 200,000 clones, 80% of them detected once, and 6.5% to 8% sits in the top ten. Specimen: peripheral blood. This TCR came from a man between 65 and 85 years old with active or convalescent COVID-19.

CDR3: CASSSRTGPRGTEAFF. The DNA of the CDR3 is TGTGCCAGTTCATCCAGAACCGGGCCCCGCGGGACTGAAGCTTTCTTT. The V call is TRBV19, the J call TRBJ1-1; no clear D gene. The CDR3 length is 16 residues. V was pared by 8 bases and J by 5 bases, with 24 bases between. Germline CDR1 reads LNHDA; CDR2 reads SQIVND (reference sequence).